The present T cell receptor (beta chain) was sequenced within a study of CD8 T cells in ankylosing spondylitis (dated by TCRdb to about 2017). As for the study more broadly: T cell receptor beta repertoires were profiled in healthy donors and ankylosing spondylitis patients so that disease-linked TCR variants could be found. In total, the full study cohort was made up of roughly 110 healthy donors and about two dozen ankylosing spondylitis patients. Samples of peripheral blood were taken, and for ankylosing spondylitis patients, synovial fluid was collected as well.

The table lists this clonotype with many counts. It has no known antigen specificity. Per-base quality was not reported, and no clone a single base away is much larger than it. Sequencing was performed on an Illumina HiSeq 2500. Quantitative 5'-RACE with molecular barcodes was used to prepare TCR beta libraries. In the source study's methods: Disease-linked TCR variants were identified with a new computational method built on a probabilistic model of VDJ rearrangement. TCRdb redid the processing of the public reads, applying fastp at Q25 and MiXCR, and retained in-frame beta chains. Rows merge per CDR3 protein into single entries with the most common DNA and genes. These V and J calls originate from TCRdb's pipeline instead of the authors' own analysis. Present in this sample are more than 300,000 distinct CDR3 sequences, approximately 10% of which were seen just once. Clones ranked in the top ten supply roughly 9.1% of the sample.

From the cysteine through the phenylalanine, the CDR3 covers 14 amino acids. Here the CDR3 DNA is all that survives: 42 bases in frame from base 1. V is shortened by 5 bases, J by 7 bases, and the region joining them spans 17 bases. According to the germline V gene, CDR1 reads MDHEN and CDR2 reads SYDVKM. Overall results and qualifications from the work: Some of the motif variants had been reported before in the synovial fluid and blood of reactive arthritis patients, a finding that suggests common disease-initiation mechanisms. The disease-linked clones were reported as significantly enriched in matched synovial fluid samples from ankylosing spondylitis patients. A TCR beta motif made up of several highly homologous amino acid variants appeared to be characteristic of blood from ankylosing spondylitis patients. A CD8+ phenotype was shown by the disease-linked clones, which were found at relatively low frequencies in peripheral blood.

Sequenced input: blood, either unsorted or a sorted T cell fraction (not recorded which). The rearranged segments are TRBV28 and TRBJ2-5, with the D gene not clear enough to name. This TCR came from a female donor with ankylosing spondylitis or in good health (not recorded which). CDR3 loop: CASSRPEVLATQYF. The DNA sequence is as follows: TGTGCCAGCAGTCGCCCCGAGGTGCTTGCGACCCAGTACTTC.